Listed here is a single TCR beta chain. Its target is unknown. Sequencing templates came from extracted RNA that was reverse transcribed into cDNA. Sequencing used immunoSEQ multiplex PCR; TCRdb keeps in-frame clones, though not all of them. The sample shows about 8,900 clones, 55% to 75% of them seen only once. CDR3 length equals 12 residues. In germline, CDR1 is MNHEY, CDR2 SVGAGI. The V and J ends lost 7 bases and 5 bases, in that order; junction bases with no gene match: 4. Alopecia areata patients had lesional scalp punch biopsies and peripheral blood taken from them. The data belong to a study of CD8+ T cells in alopecia areata. Study results and caveats: Scalp lesions, especially in alopecia totalis/universalis, had higher clonality than normal scalp. Resident alphabeta T-cell populations of normal skin are likewise subject to sequencing in scalp samples.

The chain uses TRBV6-5 and TRBJ1-1; the match to TRBD1 covers 7 bases. This TCR derives from a human donor with alopecia areata. Sequenced sample: skin. The CDR3 reads CASKTGKTEAFF. The CDR3 DNA reads TGTGCCAGCAAGACAGGGAAAACTGAAGCTTTCTTT.